This entry lists 12 T cell receptor beta chains sequenced from one sample in a study of cytomegalovirus exposure and HLA in healthy donors (dated by TCRdb to 2017 to 2019). Libraries were built with the immunoSEQ multiplex PCR assay. This is the immuneACCESS table as TCRdb keeps it, with only in-frame sequences that have V and J called. A part of the clones is gone; compared with another copy, unresolved V genes explain less than half, and the rest is unexplained. Across this sample there are about 120,000 clones, with over 75% seen only once. The top ten hold under 6.5% of the sample. The sequenced sample was PBMCs. The source is a woman between 18 and 29 years old in good health and CMV-seropositive.

This clone has more than one count but fewer than ten. This chain connects TRBV30 to TRBJ2-7; 8 bases agree with TRBD2. Germline CDR1 is GTSNPN and CDR2 is SVGIG (reference sequence). The V and J ends lost 0 bases and 2 bases, in that order; junction bases with no gene match: 6. The CDR3 totals 15 residues. For the CDR3, the DNA is TGTGCCTGGAGTGTACTCTCAGCGGGGGCCTACGAGCAGTACTTC. It yields the protein CAWSVLSAGAYEQYF.

The rearrangement joins TRBV25-1 to TRBJ1-2; maybe TRBD1 (5 bases). This CDR3 is 12 amino acids long. Germline V gene sequence: CDR1 MGHDK, CDR2 SYGVNS. Trimming removed 4 bases from V and 8 bases from J, with 11 bases in between. DNA for the CDR3: TGTGCCAGCAGTGGTTCGGGGGTAGGCTACACCTTC. It specifies CASSGSGVGYTF.

This clone has only one observation. In nucleotides, the CDR3 is TGTGCCAGCAGCGGGCGACACGGGGGCGAGCAGTACTTC. The encoded protein is CASSGRHGGEQYF. The chain recombines TRBV9 with TRBJ2-7; D is perhaps TRBD2 (6 bases). The length of the CDR3 is 13 residues. V was cut by 3 bases and J by 6 bases, with 13 bases left in between. Germline V gene sequence: CDR1 SGDLS, CDR2 YYNGEE.

This clone was observed a handful of times. The chain uses TRBV5-5 and TRBJ1-5; maybe TRBD1 (6 bases). The V end lost 3 bases, the J end lost 2 bases, and 15 bases lay between the germline ends. The CDR3 is 16 amino acids. Germline values: CDR1 SGHKS, CDR2 YYEKEE (reference sequence). This chain's CDR3 is CASSYGTQVRNQPQHF. The CDR3 DNA sequence: TGTGCCAGCAGCTACGGGACACAAGTTCGCAATCAGCCCCAGCATTTT.

V usage is TRBV27 and J usage is TRBJ2-2; 7 nucleotides line up with TRBD2. Trimming removed 7 bases from V and 5 bases from J; junction bases left unmatched: 7. This CDR3 is 14 amino acids long. Germline V gene lookup returns CDR1 MNHEY and CDR2 SMNVEV (reference sequence). The CDR3 is CASTPRGGTGELFF. The CDR3 DNA reads as TGTGCCAGCACCCCTAGGGGAGGGACCGGGGAGCTGTTTTTT.

The chain links TRBV11-2 to TRBJ2-3; 12 bases match TRBD2. The V gene's germline CDR1 is SGHAT and CDR2 FQNNGV. This CDR3 has 15 amino acids. Trimming took 0 bases from V and 7 from J; bases not matched to a gene: 2. CDR3 coding DNA: TGTGCCAGCAGCTTAGAACTAGCGGGGGGCCATACGCAGTATTTT. This encodes CASSLELAGGHTQYF.

The chain couples TRBV7-2 to TRBJ2-7, with unresolved D. The CDR3 is made up of 12 amino acids. V was cut by 8 bases and J by 6 bases, with 14 bases left in between. Germline loops: CDR1 SGHTA, CDR2 FQGNSA. The CDR3 here is CASHEDFCEQYF. CDR3 DNA sequence: TGTGCCAGCCATGAGGATTTTTGCGAGCAGTACTTC.

This chain connects TRBV2 to TRBJ2-1, with TRBD2 identical over 11 bases. The CDR3 sequence is 17 residues long. From germline, CDR1 is SNHLY and CDR2 FYNNEI. After removal of 6 bases from V and 1 base from J, the junction contained 8 bases not matched to a gene. CDR3 region: CASSRIAGGISYNEQFF. The CDR3, as DNA: TGTGCCAGCAGCCGTATAGCGGGAGGGATTTCCTACAATGAGCAGTTCTTC. Combining the CDR3 with reference TRBV2 and TRBJ2-1 gives the whole variable domain EPEVTQTPSHQVTQMGQEVILRCVPISNHLYFYWYRQILGQKVEFLVSFYNNEISEKSEIFDDQFSVERPDGSNFTLKIRSTKLEDSAMYFCASSRIAGGISYNEQFFGPGTRLTVL.

V and J are TRBV27 and TRBJ1-5; D is possibly TRBD1 (5 bases). Germline CDR1 is MNHEY and CDR2 is SMNVEV (reference sequence). V was cut by 2 bases and J by 6 bases, with 11 bases left in between. This CDR3 contains 14 residues. In nucleotides, the CDR3 is TGTGCCAGCAGTTTAGTCAGGGAGGGTCAGCCCCAGCATTTT. It translates to CASSLVREGQPQHF.

This clone occurred once. This chain connects TRBV7-2 to TRBJ2-2, with 10 bases that match TRBD1. Germline loops: CDR1 SGHTA, CDR2 FQGNSA. The ends lost 5 bases at V and 7 bases at J; junction bases unmatched: 19. CDR3 length equals 19 residues. CDR3 in amino acids: CASSLVLTGGSYGDGELFF. The DNA for the CDR3 is TGTGCCAGCAGCCTAGTACTGACAGGGGGCTCCTACGGTGACGGGGAGCTGTTTTTT.

The chain is built from TRBV5-1 and TRBJ1-1; 9 nucleotides align to TRBD1. The CDR3 is 24 residues long. CDR1 SGHRS and CDR2 YFSETQ come from the germline V gene. V shed 4 bases and J 5 bases; nucleotides not matched to a gene: 36. DNA of the CDR3: TGCGCCAGCAGCCGTTCACCCACCGGGACAGGGAATACTTCGGGGAAGGGGGGTCGTACTGAAGCTTTCTTT. This codes for CASSRSPTGTGNTSGKGGRTEAFF. The whole variable domain, remainder taken from reference TRBV5-1 and TRBJ1-1, is KAGVTQTPRYLIKTRGQQVTLSCSPISGHRSVSWYQQTPGQGLQFLFEYFSETQRNKGNFPGRFSGRQFSNSRSEMNVSTLELGDSALYLCASSRSPTGTGNTSGKGGRTEAFFGQGTRLTVV.

Note on this clone: Other DNA sequences in the sample encode the same CDR3. V gene TRBV7-9 combines with J gene TRBJ2-7, with TRBD1 matching 9 bases. V shed 4 bases, J shed 0 bases, and the junction held 4 bases outside the gene matches. Germline V gene data show CDR1 as SEHNR and CDR2 as FQNEAQ (reference sequence). This CDR3 is 15 amino acids long. CDR3 DNA sequence: TGTGCCAGCAGCTCCCCGGGACAGGGCTCCTACGAGCAGTACTTC. Translated, it gives CASSSPGQGSYEQYF. Full variable domain (missing parts from reference TRBV7-9 and TRBJ2-7): DTGVSQNPRHKITKRGQNVTFRCDPISEHNRLYWYRQTLGQGPEFLTYFQNEAQLEKSRLLSDRFSAERPKGSFSTLEIQRTEQGDSAMYLCASSSPGQGSYEQYFGPGTRLTVT.